This passage covers 14 T cell receptor beta chains from one sample sequenced in a study of cytomegalovirus exposure and HLA in healthy donors. Researchers ran the PCR with 60 Vbeta and 13 Jbeta primers. The table came from immunoSEQ multiplex PCR; TCRdb's copy has only in-frame clones and leaves some out. The data show around 180,000 clones, with around 82% seen just once and 0.25% to 0.3% held by the top ten. Sequencing was performed on PBMCs. Every receptor here comes from a boy between 10 and 17 years old in good health and CMV-seronegative.

The chain uses TRBV28 and TRBJ2-7; TRBD2 aligns across 7 bases. This CDR3 comprises 15 residues. Germline CDR1 MDHEN, CDR2 SYDVKM. After removal of 3 bases from V and 2 bases from J, the junction contained 7 bases not matched to a gene. CDR3 residues: CASSFGGTETYEQYF. The DNA for the CDR3 is TGTGCCAGCAGTTTCGGGGGGACGGAAACCTACGAGCAGTACTTC.

The rearrangement links TRBV7-8 to TRBJ1-3; D perhaps matches TRBD1 (6 bases). Germline V gives CDR1 SGHVS, CDR2 FQNEAQ. This CDR3 has 16 residues. The ends were cut back, 4 bases at V and 2 bases at J, with 15 bases in the middle. In DNA, the CDR3 is TGTGCCAGCAGCTATGCTCAGGGGAGGGCTGGAAACACCATATATTTT. Protein product: CASSYAQGRAGNTIYF.

In this sample, this clone turned up once. This chain connects TRBV10-3 to TRBJ1-1, with D uncertain. The CDR3 totals 15 residues. The V gene lost 0 bases and the J gene lost 0 bases, with 8 bases spanning the gap. Germline V gene data show CDR1 as ENHRY and CDR2 as SYGVKD. The CDR3 spells CAISESAGMNTEAFF. Written as DNA, the CDR3 is TGTGCCATCAGTGAGTCGGCGGGAATGAACACTGAAGCTTTCTTT.

V gene TRBV4-2 combines with J gene TRBJ1-1; 7 nucleotides line up with TRBD1. The CDR3 covers 14 residues. Looked up from germline, CDR1 is LGHNA and CDR2 is YNFKEQ. The V segment lost 4 bases and the J segment 1 base; nucleotides outside the gene matches: 3. The CDR3: CASSLGQRNTEAFF. In DNA form, the CDR3 reads TGTGCCAGCAGCCTGGGACAGCGGAACACTGAAGCTTTCTTT.

The gene calls are TRBV6-5 and TRBJ2-7, with 7 bases identical to TRBD1. The CDR3 consists of 15 residues. Germline trimming cut 4 bases from V and 0 bases from J; bases unmatched to any gene: 6. Germline V gene sequence: CDR1 MNHEY, CDR2 SVGAGI. As DNA, the CDR3 is TGTGCCAGCAGTTCCCTACAGGGGCTCTCCTACGAGCAGTACTTC. Translated, it gives CASSSLQGLSYEQYF.

The chain carries TRBV19 and TRBJ1-2, with TRBD1 matching over 8 bases. Germline V lookup: CDR1 LNHDA, CDR2 SQIVND (reference sequence). This CDR3 spans 19 amino acids. V lost 3 bases, J lost 0 bases, and 15 bases stayed unmatched. CDR3 protein: CASSILAGGAGTSNYGYTF. CDR3 bases: TGTGCCAGTAGTATTTTGGCAGGGGGCGCGGGGACTTCTAACTATGGCTACACCTTC. Full variable domain (rest looked up from reference TRBV19 and TRBJ1-2): DGGITQSPKYLFRKEGQNVTLSCEQNLNHDAMYWYRQDPGQGLRLIYYSQIVNDFQKGDIAEGYSVSREKKESFPLTVTSAQKNPTAFYLCASSILAGGAGTSNYGYTFGSGTRLTVV.

V is TRBV5-1 and J is TRBJ2-7; D perhaps matches TRBD2 (6 bases). Germline lookup yields CDR1 SGHRS and CDR2 YFSETQ. The CDR3 runs to 14 residues. Trimming left V 7 bases short and J 0 bases short, with 14 bases between. This chain's CDR3 is CASSETGSSYEQYF. Written as DNA, the CDR3 is TGCGCCAGCTCGGAAACCGGGAGCTCCTACGAGCAGTACTTC.

This chain joins TRBV5-4 and TRBJ2-2; 8 positions agree with TRBD1. Germline V gives CDR1 SGHNT, CDR2 YYREEE (reference sequence). Losses at the gene ends were 1 base for V and 6 bases for J; bases not matched to a gene: 2. The CDR3 consists of 14 residues. The CDR3 DNA follows: TGTGCCAGCAGCTTGCGGACAGGGTCCGGGGAGCTGTTTTTT. Translating it yields CASSLRTGSGELFF.

The J gene is TRBJ2-1, the V gene TRBV2, with 11 bases fitting TRBD2. In germline, CDR1 is SNHLY, CDR2 FYNNEI. The length of the CDR3 is 14 residues. Trimming cost V 9 bases and J 7 bases; bases outside gene matches: 8. This CDR3 reads CARRLAGRTNEQFF. The CDR3 DNA reads as TGTGCCAGAAGACTAGCGGGAAGAACGAATGAGCAGTTCTTC.

This chain joins TRBV19 and TRBJ1-2; a possible D gene is TRBD1 (5 bases). The germline V gene encodes CDR1 LNHDA and CDR2 SQIVND (reference sequence). CDR3 length: 15 amino acids. The V end lost 0 bases, the J end lost 2 bases, and 10 bases lay between the germline ends. DNA for the CDR3: TGTGCCAGTAGTATAGATCAGCGGGGGAACTATGGCTACACCTTC. Its protein is CASSIDQRGNYGYTF.

This chain joins TRBV11-2 and TRBJ2-1, with 9 bases matching TRBD2. Germline assignment: CDR1 SGHAT and CDR2 FQNNGV. J was trimmed by 6 bases and V by 6 bases; bases with no gene match: 12. The length of the CDR3 is 16 residues. CDR3 sequence reads: CASRGGSGGQINEQFF. CDR3 bases: TGTGCCAGCAGGGGGGGTAGCGGGGGACAAATCAATGAGCAGTTCTTC.

This chain links TRBV19 with TRBJ1-2, with TRBD1 identical over 7 bases. The CDR3 length is 14 residues. J was trimmed by 5 bases and V by 0 bases; bases with no gene match: 3. In germline, CDR1 is LNHDA, CDR2 SQIVND (reference sequence). CDR3 region: CASSIEPGQYGYTF. CDR3 in DNA: TGTGCCAGTAGTATAGAGCCGGGACAGTATGGCTACACCTTC.

The rearrangement joins TRBV9 to TRBJ1-1, with D tentatively TRBD1 (5 bases). Germline loops: CDR1 SGDLS, CDR2 YYNGEE. V was cut by 2 bases and J by 3 bases, with 14 bases left in between. The CDR3 covers 15 residues. The CDR3 nucleotides are TGTGCCAGCAGCGTCCACAGGAGCCTGGACACTGAAGCTTTCTTT. Its translation is CASSVHRSLDTEAFF.

The chain combines TRBV27 with TRBJ2-3, with TRBD2 matching 7 bases. Germline CDR1 MNHEY, CDR2 SMNVEV (reference sequence). J was trimmed by 2 bases and V by 3 bases; bases with no gene match: 14. The CDR3 is 18 amino acids. The CDR3 DNA is TGTGCCAGCAGTTTCGGCGGGAGTAGGCCCACTTTCACAGATACGCAGTATTTT. It codes for CASSFGGSRPTFTDTQYF.